This T cell receptor (beta chain) was identified in a study of T-cell reconstitution after alpha-beta-depleted transplantation in children. This clonotype was recorded many times. No antigen is known for it. Study observations and caveats: There were some patients whose high TCRbeta diversity at day 60 came from surviving recipient T cells and thymic progenitors. The study reportedly traced alpha-beta T cells about two months after transplant to several hundred expanded graft clones. By one year post-transplant, T-cell counts and diversity largely arose from T cells that were newly produced.

The ends lost 1 base at V and 7 bases at J; junction bases unmatched: 4. Germline values: CDR1 LNHDA, CDR2 SQIVND (reference sequence). This CDR3 comprises 14 residues. Using unique molecular identifiers, the investigators prepared the TCRbeta library. Each CDR3 protein gets one entry after TCRdb re-called the PCR reads with MiXCR. The sample gives under 300,000 distinct CDR3 sequences, 11% of which show up once; 20% to 25% is in the top ten. The receptor was derived from a male patient under 10 years old who had a stem cell transplant for chronic granulomatous disease, so the T cells may come from the graft donor. The rearrangement uses TRBV19 and TRBJ1-2; 9 bases align to TRBD1. Sequences were derived from peripheral blood, sampled 180 days after TCRalphabeta/CD19-depleted stem cell transplant. In DNA, the CDR3 is TGTGCCAGTAGTATAGCCGGACAGGGGTTTGGCTACACCTTC. Amino acids: CASSIAGQGFGYTF. The full variable domain, in which reference TRBV19 and TRBJ1-2 provide the parts outside the CDR3, is DGGITQSPKYLFRKEGQNVTLSCEQNLNHDAMYWYRQDPGQGLRLIYYSQIVNDFQKGDIAEGYSVSREKKESFPLTVTSAQKNPTAFYLCASSIAGQGFGYTFGSGTRLTVV.